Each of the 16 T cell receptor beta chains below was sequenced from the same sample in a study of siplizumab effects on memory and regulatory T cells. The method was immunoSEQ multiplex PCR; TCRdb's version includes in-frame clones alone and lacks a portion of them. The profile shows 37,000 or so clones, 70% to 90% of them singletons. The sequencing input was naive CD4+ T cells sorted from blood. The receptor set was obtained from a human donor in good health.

The CDR3 is CASSVRGAGTGELFF. CDR3 coding DNA: TGTGCCAGCAGCGTGCGGGGGGCAGGGACCGGGGAGCTGTTTTTT. The chain has TRBV9 and TRBJ2-2; 8 nucleotides align to TRBD2. Germline V gene data show CDR1 as SGDLS and CDR2 as YYNGEE. Trimming cost V 2 bases and J 5 bases; bases outside gene matches: 5. This CDR3 region has 15 residues.

The DNA for the CDR3 is TGTGCCAGCAGCCCCGAGACTGTATTTGAGCAGTTCTTC. Residues: CASSPETVFEQFF. V gene TRBV9 combines with J gene TRBJ2-1; D is unclear. V gave up 4 bases and J gave up 9 bases, with 14 bases separating them. The CDR3 is 13 residues long. Germline CDR1 SGDLS, CDR2 YYNGEE. Together with reference TRBV9 and TRBJ2-1, the CDR3 gives the full variable domain: DSGVTQTPKHLITATGQRVTLRCSPRSGDLSVYWYQQSLDQGLQFLIQYYNGEERAKGNILERFSAQQFPDLHSELNLSSLELGDSALYFCASSPETVFEQFFGPGTRLTVL.

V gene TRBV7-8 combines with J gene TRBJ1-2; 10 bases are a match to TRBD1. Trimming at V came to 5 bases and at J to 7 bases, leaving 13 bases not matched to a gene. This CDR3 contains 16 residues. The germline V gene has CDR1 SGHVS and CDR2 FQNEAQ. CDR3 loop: CASSRKPGQGIPGYTF. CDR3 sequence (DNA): TGTGCCAGCAGCCGCAAACCGGGACAGGGGATTCCTGGCTACACCTTC.

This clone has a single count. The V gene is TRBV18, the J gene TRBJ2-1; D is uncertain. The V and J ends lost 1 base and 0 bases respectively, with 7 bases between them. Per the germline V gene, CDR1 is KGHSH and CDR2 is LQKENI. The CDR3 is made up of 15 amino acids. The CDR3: CASSPRYSSYNEQFF. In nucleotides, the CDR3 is TGTGCCAGCTCACCACGGTATAGCTCCTACAATGAGCAGTTCTTC.

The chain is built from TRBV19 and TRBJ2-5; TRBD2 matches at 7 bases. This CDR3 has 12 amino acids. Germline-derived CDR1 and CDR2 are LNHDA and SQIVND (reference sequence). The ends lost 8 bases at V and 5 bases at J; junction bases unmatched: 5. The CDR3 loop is CASRGGGETQYF. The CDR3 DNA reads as TGTGCCAGTCGCGGGGGTGGGGAGACCCAGTACTTC.

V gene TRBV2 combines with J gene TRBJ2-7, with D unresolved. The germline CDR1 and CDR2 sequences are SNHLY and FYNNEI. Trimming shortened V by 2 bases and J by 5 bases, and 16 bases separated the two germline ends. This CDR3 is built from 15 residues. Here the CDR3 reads CASSEPHDSPHEQYF. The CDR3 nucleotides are TGTGCCAGCAGTGAACCGCACGACTCCCCCCACGAGCAGTACTTC.

The CDR3: CTSSAPGTKKGLAKNIQYF. For the CDR3, the DNA is TGCACCAGCAGCGCACCCGGGACTAAGAAGGGGCTAGCCAAAAACATTCAGTACTTC. J is TRBJ2-4 and V is TRBV1; the table's D gene call, TRBD2, was not cross checked with the DNA. TRBV1 is a listed pseudogene. The CDR3 runs to 19 residues.

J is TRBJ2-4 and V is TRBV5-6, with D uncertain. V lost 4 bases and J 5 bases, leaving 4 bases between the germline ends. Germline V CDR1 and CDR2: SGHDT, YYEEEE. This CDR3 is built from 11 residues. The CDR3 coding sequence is TGTGCCAGCAGCCGCGAAAACATTCAGTACTTC. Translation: CASSRENIQYF.

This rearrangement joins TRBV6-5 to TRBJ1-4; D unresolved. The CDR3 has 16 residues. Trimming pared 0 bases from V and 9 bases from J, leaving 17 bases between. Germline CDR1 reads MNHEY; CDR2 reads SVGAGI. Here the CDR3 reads CASSYSIPASSQKLFF. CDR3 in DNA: TGTGCCAGCAGTTACTCGATCCCGGCCTCCTCCCAAAAACTGTTTTTT.

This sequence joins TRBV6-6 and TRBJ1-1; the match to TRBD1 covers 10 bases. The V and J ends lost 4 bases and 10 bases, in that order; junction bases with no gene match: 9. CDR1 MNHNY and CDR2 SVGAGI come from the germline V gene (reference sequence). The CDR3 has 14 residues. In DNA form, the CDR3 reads TGTGCCAGCAGTTCCGGGACAGGGGCCGGGGGAGCTTTCTTT. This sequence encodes CASSSGTGAGGAFF.

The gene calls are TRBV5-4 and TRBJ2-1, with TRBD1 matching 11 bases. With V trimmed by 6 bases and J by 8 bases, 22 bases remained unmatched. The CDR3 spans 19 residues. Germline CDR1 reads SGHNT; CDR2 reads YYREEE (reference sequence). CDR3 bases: TGTGCCAGCACTCGCGCCGGGACAGGGGGGCCTTTTCCTGACGATGAGCAGTTCTTC. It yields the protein CASTRAGTGGPFPDDEQFF.

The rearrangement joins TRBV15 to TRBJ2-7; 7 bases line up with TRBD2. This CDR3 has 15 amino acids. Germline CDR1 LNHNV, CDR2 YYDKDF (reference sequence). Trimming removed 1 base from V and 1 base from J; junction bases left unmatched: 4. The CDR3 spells CATSRGGTMSYEQYF. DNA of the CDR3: TGTGCCACCAGCAGAGGCGGGACTATGTCCTACGAGCAGTACTTC.

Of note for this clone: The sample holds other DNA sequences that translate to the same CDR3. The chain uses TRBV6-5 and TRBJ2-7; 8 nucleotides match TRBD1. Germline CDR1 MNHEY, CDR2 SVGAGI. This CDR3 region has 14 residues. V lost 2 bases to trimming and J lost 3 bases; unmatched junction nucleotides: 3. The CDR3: CASSYSTGGYEQYF. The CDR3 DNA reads TGTGCCAGCAGTTACAGCACAGGGGGCTACGAGCAGTACTTC.

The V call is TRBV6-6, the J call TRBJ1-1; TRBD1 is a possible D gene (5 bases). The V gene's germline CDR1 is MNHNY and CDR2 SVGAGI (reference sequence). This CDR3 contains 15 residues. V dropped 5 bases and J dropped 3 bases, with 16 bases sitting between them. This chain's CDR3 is CASSNREPGDTEAFF. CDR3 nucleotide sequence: TGTGCCAGCAGTAACCGGGAGCCGGGGGACACTGAAGCTTTCTTT.

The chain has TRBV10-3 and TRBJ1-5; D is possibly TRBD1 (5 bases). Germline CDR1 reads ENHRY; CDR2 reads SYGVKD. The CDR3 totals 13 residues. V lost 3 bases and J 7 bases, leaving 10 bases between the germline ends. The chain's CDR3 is CAISDRVLQPQHF. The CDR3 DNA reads TGTGCCATCAGTGACAGGGTTCTACAGCCCCAGCATTTT.

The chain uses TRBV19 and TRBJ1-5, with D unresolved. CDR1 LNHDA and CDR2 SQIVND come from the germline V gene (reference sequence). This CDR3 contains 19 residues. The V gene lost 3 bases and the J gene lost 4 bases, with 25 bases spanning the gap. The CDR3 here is CASSIAKFQISWGNQPQHF. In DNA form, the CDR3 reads TGTGCCAGTAGTATCGCCAAATTTCAAATATCTTGGGGAAATCAGCCCCAGCATTTT.